Sequencing of this TCR beta chain was carried out in a study of blood T cell repertoires in COVID-19. This table comes from immunoSEQ multiplex PCR, and its TCRdb copy is limited to in-frame clones, with some not included. This table holds 350,000 or so clones, approximately 89% found once. Germline lookup yields CDR1 SGDLS and CDR2 YYNGEE. Trimming stripped 4 bases from V and 5 bases from J, with 15 bases between. The CDR3 totals 14 residues. The TCR originated in a woman aged 60-75 years with COVID-19, enrolled during active disease. Sequenced: peripheral blood. The chain links TRBV9 to TRBJ2-5; D remains ambiguous. CDR3 protein: CASSPARWSETQYF. The CDR3 coding sequence is TGTGCCAGCAGCCCAGCGCGATGGTCGGAGACCCAGTACTTC.